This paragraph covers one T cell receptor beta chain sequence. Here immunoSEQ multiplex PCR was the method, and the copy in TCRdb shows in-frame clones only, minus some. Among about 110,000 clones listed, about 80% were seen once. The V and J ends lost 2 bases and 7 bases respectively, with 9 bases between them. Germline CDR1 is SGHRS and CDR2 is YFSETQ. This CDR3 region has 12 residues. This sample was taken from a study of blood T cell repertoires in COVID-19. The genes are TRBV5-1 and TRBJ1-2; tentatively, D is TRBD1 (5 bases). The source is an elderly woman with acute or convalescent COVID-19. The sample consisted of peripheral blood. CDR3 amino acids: CASSLYTGGYTF. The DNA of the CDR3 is TGCGCCAGCAGCTTATATACAGGTGGCTACACCTTC.